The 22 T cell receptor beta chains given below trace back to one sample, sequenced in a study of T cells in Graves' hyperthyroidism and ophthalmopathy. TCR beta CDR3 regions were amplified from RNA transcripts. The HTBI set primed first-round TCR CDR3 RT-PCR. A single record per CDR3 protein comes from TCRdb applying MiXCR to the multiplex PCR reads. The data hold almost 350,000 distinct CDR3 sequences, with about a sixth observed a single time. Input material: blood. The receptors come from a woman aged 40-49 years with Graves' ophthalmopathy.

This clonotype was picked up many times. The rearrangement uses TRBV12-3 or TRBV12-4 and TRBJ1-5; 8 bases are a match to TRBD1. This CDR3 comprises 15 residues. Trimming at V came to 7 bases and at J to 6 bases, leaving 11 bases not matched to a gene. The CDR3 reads CASTADRVPPQPQHF. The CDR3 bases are TGTGCCAGCACCGCGGACAGGGTTCCCCCTCAGCCCCAGCATTTT.

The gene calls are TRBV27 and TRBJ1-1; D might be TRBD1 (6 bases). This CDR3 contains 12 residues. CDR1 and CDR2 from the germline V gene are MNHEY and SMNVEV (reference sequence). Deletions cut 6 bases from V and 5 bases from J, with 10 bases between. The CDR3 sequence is CASRDRFTEAFF. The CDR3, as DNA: TGTGCCAGCAGAGACAGGTTTACTGAAGCTTTCTTT.

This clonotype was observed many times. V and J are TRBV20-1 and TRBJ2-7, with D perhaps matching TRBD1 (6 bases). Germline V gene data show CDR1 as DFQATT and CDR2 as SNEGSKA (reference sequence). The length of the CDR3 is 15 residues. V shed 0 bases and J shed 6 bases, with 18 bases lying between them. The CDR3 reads CSARDGQRRAREQYF. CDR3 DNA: TGCAGTGCTAGAGACGGACAGCGACGGGCCCGCGAGCAGTACTTC.

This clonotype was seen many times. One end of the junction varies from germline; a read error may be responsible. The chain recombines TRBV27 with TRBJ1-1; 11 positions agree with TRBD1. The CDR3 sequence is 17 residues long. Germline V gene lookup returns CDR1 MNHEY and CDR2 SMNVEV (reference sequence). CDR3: CASRTVRTGGANTKALF. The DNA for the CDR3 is TGTGCCAGCAGGACTGTAAGGACAGGGGGCGCGAACACTAAAGCTCTCTTT.

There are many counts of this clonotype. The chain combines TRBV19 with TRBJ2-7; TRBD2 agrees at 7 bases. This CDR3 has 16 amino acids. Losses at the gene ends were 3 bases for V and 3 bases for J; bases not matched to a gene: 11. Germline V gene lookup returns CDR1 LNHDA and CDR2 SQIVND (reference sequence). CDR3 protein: CASSMQAGYPIYEQYF. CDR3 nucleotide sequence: TGTGCCAGTAGTATGCAAGCGGGATATCCCATCTACGAGCAGTACTTC.

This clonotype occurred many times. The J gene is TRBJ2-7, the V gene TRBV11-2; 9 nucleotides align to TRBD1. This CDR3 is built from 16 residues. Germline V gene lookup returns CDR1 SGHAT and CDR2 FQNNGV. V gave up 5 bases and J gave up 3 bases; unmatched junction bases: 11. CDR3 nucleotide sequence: TGTGCCAGCAGCCCCCACGGGGGGACAGGGAGCTACGAGCAGTACTTC. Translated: CASSPHGGTGSYEQYF.

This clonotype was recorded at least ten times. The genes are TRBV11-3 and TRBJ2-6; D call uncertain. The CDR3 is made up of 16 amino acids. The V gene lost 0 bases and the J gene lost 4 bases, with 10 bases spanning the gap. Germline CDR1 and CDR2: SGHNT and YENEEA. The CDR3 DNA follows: TGTGCCAGCAGCTTAGACGCAGGTGCCGGGGCCAACGTCCTGACTTTC. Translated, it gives CASSLDAGAGANVLTF.

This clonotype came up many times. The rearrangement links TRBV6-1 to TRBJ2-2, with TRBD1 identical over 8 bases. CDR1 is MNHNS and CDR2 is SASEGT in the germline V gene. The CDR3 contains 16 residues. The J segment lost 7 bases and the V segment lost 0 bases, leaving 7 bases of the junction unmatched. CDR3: CASSEAQGASGGELFF. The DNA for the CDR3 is TGTGCCAGCAGTGAAGCGCAGGGGGCGAGTGGCGGGGAGCTGTTTTTT.

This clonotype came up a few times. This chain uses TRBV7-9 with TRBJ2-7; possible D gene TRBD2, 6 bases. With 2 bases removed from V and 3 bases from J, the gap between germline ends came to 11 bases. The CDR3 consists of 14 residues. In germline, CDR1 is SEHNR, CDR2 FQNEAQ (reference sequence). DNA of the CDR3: TGTGCCAGCAGCTTAAGGGGACTGGGCTACGAGCAGTACTTC. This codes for CASSLRGLGYEQYF.

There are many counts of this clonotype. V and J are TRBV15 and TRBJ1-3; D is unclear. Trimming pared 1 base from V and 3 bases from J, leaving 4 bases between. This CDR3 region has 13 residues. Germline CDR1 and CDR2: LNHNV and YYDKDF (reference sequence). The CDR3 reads CATSRGIGNTIYF. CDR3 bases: TGTGCCACCAGCAGAGGGATTGGAAACACCATATATTTT.

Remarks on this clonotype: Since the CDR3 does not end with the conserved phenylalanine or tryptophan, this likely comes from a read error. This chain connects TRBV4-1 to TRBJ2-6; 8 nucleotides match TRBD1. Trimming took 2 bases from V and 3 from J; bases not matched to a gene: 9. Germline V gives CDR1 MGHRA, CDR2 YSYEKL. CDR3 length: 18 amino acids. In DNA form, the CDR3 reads TGCGCCAGCAGCCAACAGGACAGGGTTTCCGATGGGGCCAACGTCCTGACTCTC. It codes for CASSQQDRVSDGANVLTL.

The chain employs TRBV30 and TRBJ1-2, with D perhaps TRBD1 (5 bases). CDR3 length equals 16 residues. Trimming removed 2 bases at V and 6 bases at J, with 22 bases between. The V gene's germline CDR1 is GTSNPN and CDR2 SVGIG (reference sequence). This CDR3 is CAWSRQGPFGVHGYTF. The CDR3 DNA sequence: TGTGCCTGGAGTCGCCAGGGACCGTTTGGTGTTCATGGCTACACCTTC.

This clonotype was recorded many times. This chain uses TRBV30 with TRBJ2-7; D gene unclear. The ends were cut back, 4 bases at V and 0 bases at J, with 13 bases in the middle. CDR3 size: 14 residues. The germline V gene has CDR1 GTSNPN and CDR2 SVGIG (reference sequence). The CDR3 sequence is CAWNRASPSYEQYF. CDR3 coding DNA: TGTGCCTGGAACCGCGCCTCCCCCTCCTACGAGCAGTACTTC.

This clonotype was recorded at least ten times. CDR3 amino acids: CASLWGSPPYEQYF. The DNA for the CDR3 is TGTGCCAGCCTCTGGGGCAGTCCTCCCTACGAGCAGTACTTC. This rearrangement joins TRBV6-5 to TRBJ2-7; a possible D gene is TRBD1 (5 bases). V lost 8 bases and J 2 bases, leaving 16 bases between the germline ends. The CDR3 sequence is 14 residues long. Germline V gene data show CDR1 as MNHEY and CDR2 as SVGAGI.

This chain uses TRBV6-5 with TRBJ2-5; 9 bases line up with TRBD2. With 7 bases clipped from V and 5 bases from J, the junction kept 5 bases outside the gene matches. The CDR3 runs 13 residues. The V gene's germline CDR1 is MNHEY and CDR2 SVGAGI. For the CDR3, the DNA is TGTGCCAGCAAGGGACTAGCTGTGGAGACCCAGTACTTC. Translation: CASKGLAVETQYF.

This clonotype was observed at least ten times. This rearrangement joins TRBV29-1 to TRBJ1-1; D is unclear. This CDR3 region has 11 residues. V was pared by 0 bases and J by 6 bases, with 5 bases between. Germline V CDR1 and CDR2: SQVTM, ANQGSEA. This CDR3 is CSVEDFPEAFF. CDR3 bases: TGCAGCGTTGAAGATTTCCCTGAAGCTTTCTTT. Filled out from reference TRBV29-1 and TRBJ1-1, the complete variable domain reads SAVISQKPSRDICQRGTSLTIQCQVDSQVTMMFWYRQQPGQSLTLIATANQGSEATYESGFVIDKFPISRPNLTFSTLTVSNMSPEDSSIYLCSVEDFPEAFFGQGTRLTVV.

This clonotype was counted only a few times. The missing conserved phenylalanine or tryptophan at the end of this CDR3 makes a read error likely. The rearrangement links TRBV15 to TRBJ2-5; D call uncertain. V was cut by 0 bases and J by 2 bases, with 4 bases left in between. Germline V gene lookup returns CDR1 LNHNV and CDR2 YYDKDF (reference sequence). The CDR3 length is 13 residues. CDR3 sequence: CATSRDSQETQYL. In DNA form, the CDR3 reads TGTGCCACCAGCAGAGACAGTCAAGAGACCCAGTACCTC.

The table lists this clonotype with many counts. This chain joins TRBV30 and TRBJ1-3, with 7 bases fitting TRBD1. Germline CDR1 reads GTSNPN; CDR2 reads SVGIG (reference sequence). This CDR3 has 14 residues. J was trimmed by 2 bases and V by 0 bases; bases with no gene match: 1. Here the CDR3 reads CAWSVGQAGNTIYF. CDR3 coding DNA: TGTGCCTGGAGTGTAGGACAGGCTGGAAACACCATATATTTT.

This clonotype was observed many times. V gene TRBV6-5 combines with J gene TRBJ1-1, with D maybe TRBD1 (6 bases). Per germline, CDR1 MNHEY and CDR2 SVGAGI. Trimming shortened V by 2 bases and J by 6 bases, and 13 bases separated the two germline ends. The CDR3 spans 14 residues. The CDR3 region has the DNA TGTGCCAGCAGTTACGGCAGGGGTGCGGCTGAAGCTTTCTTT. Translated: CASSYGRGAAEAFF.

CDR3 sequence: CASSDQAVNTGELFF. In DNA, the CDR3 is TGCGCCAGCAGTGACCAGGCGGTGAACACCGGGGAGCTGTTTTTT. The chain joins TRBV10-1 to TRBJ2-2; no reliable D call. V was clipped by 3 bases and J by 1 base, with 9 bases between them. The CDR3 is 15 amino acids. The germline V gene has CDR1 WNHNN and CDR2 SYGVQD (reference sequence).

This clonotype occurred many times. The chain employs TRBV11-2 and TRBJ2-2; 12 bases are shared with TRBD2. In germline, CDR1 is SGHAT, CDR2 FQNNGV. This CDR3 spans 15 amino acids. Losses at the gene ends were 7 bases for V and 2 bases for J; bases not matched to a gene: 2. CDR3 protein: CASKGLAGNTGELFF. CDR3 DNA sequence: TGTGCCAGCAAGGGACTAGCGGGTAACACCGGGGAGCTGTTTTTT. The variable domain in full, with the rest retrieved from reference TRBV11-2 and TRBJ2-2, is EAGVAQSPRYKIIEKRQSVAFWCNPISGHATLYWYQQILGQGPKLLIQFQNNGVVDDSQLPKDRFSAERLKGVDSTLKIQPAKLEDSAVYLCASKGLAGNTGELFFGEGSRLTVL.

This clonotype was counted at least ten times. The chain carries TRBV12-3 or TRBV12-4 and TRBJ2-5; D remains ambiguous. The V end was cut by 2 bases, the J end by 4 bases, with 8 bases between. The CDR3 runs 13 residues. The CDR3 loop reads CASSLRATETQYF. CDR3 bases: TGTGCCAGCAGTTTAAGGGCAACAGAGACCCAGTACTTC.